This T cell receptor beta chain is drawn from a study of cytomegalovirus exposure and HLA in healthy donors. Whole-study results and caveats: Productive rates of about 87% or about 30% were seen for most TCR beta V segments in an earlier analysis.

The PCR made use of 60 Vbeta and 13 Jbeta primers. Assay: immunoSEQ multiplex PCR; the TCRdb copy retains only in-frame clones and omits some. The data contain around 50,000 clones, roughly 72% of them singletons. On this clone itself: Its antigen is not known.

This clonotype originated in a woman aged 45 to 65 in good health and CMV-seropositive. The sequencing input was PBMCs.

The CDR3 here is CASSLGGGSTGELFF. The DNA for the CDR3 is TGCGCCAGCAGCTTGGGCGGGGGAAGCACCGGGGAGCTGTTTTTT. The gene calls are TRBV5-1 and TRBJ2-2, with 7 bases fitting TRBD2. Germline V gene data show CDR1 as SGHRS and CDR2 as YFSETQ. This CDR3 comprises 15 residues. Trimming cost V 0 bases and J 4 bases; bases outside gene matches: 3.